This is a list of T cell receptor beta chains from one sample in a study of blood T cell repertoires in COVID-19. Libraries were prepared by immunoSEQ multiplex PCR; TCRdb keeps only in-frame clonotypes and omits some of them. This sample has 450,000 or so clones; approximately 91% occur once, and the top ten carry approximately 1.5%. Material for sequencing was peripheral blood. All receptors derive from a woman in her thirties or forties with COVID-19, enrolled during active disease. Each CDR3 is given with its conserved first and last residue. The order of the fields is CDR3 protein, CDR3 DNA, clone size, V gene, D gene, J gene. D genes are given only for firm matches. Rows may omit the clone size; those that give it use once, few, many or a size class.

CASSFASSAEAFF TGTGCCAGCAGCTTTGCCAGTTCAGCTGAAGCTTTCTTT . TRBV11-2 . TRBJ1-1
CASSARTGYGYTF TGTGCCAGTAGTGCGCGGACAGGCTATGGCTACACCTTC . TRBV19 TRBD1 TRBJ1-2
CASSQEGREKLFF TGCGCCAGCAGCCAAGAGGGGCGTGAGAAACTGTTTTTT few TRBV4-3 . TRBJ1-4
CASSFQGSDQPQHF TGTGCCAGCAGCTTTCAGGGGTCGGATCAGCCCCAGCATTTT . TRBV5-5 . TRBJ1-5
CASYRGLNYGYTF TGTGCCAGCTACAGGGGGCTCAACTATGGCTACACCTTC . TRBV6-5 TRBD1 TRBJ1-2
CASSPMGGSGYTF TGCGCCAGCAGCCCGATGGGGGGGTCTGGCTACACCTTC . TRBV4-1 . TRBJ1-2
CASSWRQGRYNEQFF TGTGCCAGCAGCTGGAGACAGGGACGGTATAATGAGCAGTTCTTC . TRBV5-8 TRBD1 TRBJ2-1
CASRETVFYGYTF TGTGCCAGCAGAGAGACAGTCTTCTATGGCTACACCTTC . TRBV6-5 . TRBJ1-2
CASRGQGAGEKLFF TGTGCCAGCAGGGGACAGGGGGCAGGTGAAAAACTGTTTTTT . TRBV27 TRBD1 TRBJ1-4
CASSQGRASPIYHNEQFF TGTGCCAGCAGCCAGGGCAGGGCGAGTCCCATATACCACAATGAGCAGTTCTTC . TRBV3-1/TRBV3-2 . TRBJ2-1